These T cell receptor beta chains were read from a single sample in a study of human T cells and chemical hapten exposure. TCRdb analysed the RACE reads with MiXCR anew, one entry per CDR3 protein. The sample comprises over 150,000 distinct CDR3 sequences, roughly 25% of which are singletons, and around 2.3% rests with the top ten. The source was whole blood, collected in connection with sensitization to the hapten diphenylcyclopropenone (DPC). These receptors came from a young woman with alopecia areata. Some clones in this sample may be carry-over from other donors' samples. The CDR3 runs from the conserved cysteine through the conserved F or W. The D gene is left open where the match is weak. A row's size may be missing; if present it is once, few, many or a size class.

>16|TRBD2|TRBV7-6|TRBJ2-5|few
CASSFRKRGGLETQYF
TGTGCCAGCAGCTTTCGGAAGCGGGGGGGCTTAGAGACCCAGTACTTC
>15|TRBD2|TRBV28|TRBJ2-3|NA
CASSTTSGGRDTQYF
TGTGCCAGCAGTACCACTAGCGGGGGCAGAGATACGCAGTATTTT
>12|NA|TRBV15|TRBJ2-2|few
CATRSNTGELFF
TGTGCCACCAGGTCGAACACCGGGGAGCTGTTTTTT
>12|TRBD2|TRBV7-2|TRBJ2-7|NA
CASSRAGGEQYF
TGTGCCAGCAGCAGAGCGGGAGGCGAGCAGTACTTC
>15|NA|TRBV6-1|TRBJ2-5|NA
CASSLDPEAKETQYF
TGTGCCAGCAGTCTGGACCCGGAGGCCAAAGAGACCCAGTACTTC
>12|NA|TRBV28|TRBJ2-7|NA
CASSFRNYEQYF
TGTGCCAGCAGTTTCCGAAACTACGAGCAGTACTTC
>16|TRBD1|TRBV10-3|TRBJ1-2|NA
CAISTLLKGQNYGYTF
TGTGCCATCAGTACGCTCTTGAAGGGACAGAACTATGGCTACACCTTC
>12|NA|TRBV5-1|TRBJ2-7|NA
CASSLLRGEQYF
TGCGCCAGCAGCTTGTTACGGGGGGAGCAGTACTTC
>15|NA|TRBV7-9|TRBJ2-5|NA
CASSSLSGPQETQYF
TGTGCCAGCAGCTCATTGAGCGGGCCCCAAGAGACCCAGTACTTC
>15|TRBD2|TRBV7-2|TRBJ2-1|few
CASSATSGGIEEQFF
TGTGCCAGCAGCGCGACTAGCGGGGGGATAGAGGAGCAGTTCTTC
>16|NA|TRBV28|TRBJ2-1|NA
CASSLNPSSSYNEQFF
TGTGCCAGCAGTTTGAACCCTTCGAGCTCCTACAATGAGCAGTTCTTC
>15|NA|TRBV29-1|TRBJ2-1|NA
CSVDLRENLYNEQFF
TGCAGCGTTGATCTCCGGGAAAACTTGTACAATGAGCAGTTCTTC
>15|TRBD1|TRBV5-1|TRBJ1-1|NA
CASSLARTGLSEAFF
TGCGCCAGCAGCTTGGCCAGGACAGGGCTATCTGAAGCTTTCTTT
>14|NA|TRBV9|TRBJ2-1|once
CASSAIQVGNEQFF
TGTGCCAGCAGCGCCATACAGGTGGGGAATGAGCAGTTCTTC
>16|NA|TRBV15|TRBJ2-7|once
CATSKGSRARSYEQYF
TGTGCCACCAGCAAGGGTTCCCGCGCCCGCTCCTACGAGCAGTACTTC
>15|TRBD1|TRBV4-3|TRBJ1-2|few
CASSRTGAGNYGYTF
TGCGCCAGCAGCCGGACAGGGGCGGGTAACTATGGCTACACCTTC
>17|TRBD2|TRBV7-8|TRBJ2-1|NA
CASSLESLAGWYNEQFF
TGTGCCAGCAGCTTAGAGTCGCTAGCGGGTTGGTACAATGAGCAGTTCTTC
>13|NA|TRBV20-1|TRBJ2-5|few
CSAIDTSAWTQYF
TGCAGTGCCATCGACACCTCCGCGTGGACCCAGTACTTC
>11|NA|TRBV20-1|TRBJ2-7|NA
CSARGQPEQYF
TGCAGTGCTAGAGGGCAACCCGAGCAGTACTTC
>11|NA|TRBV19|TRBJ2-7|NA
CASNAGGEQYF
TGTGCCAGTAACGCCGGGGGCGAGCAGTACTTC
>12|NA|TRBV7-2|TRBJ2-5|NA
CASSPTLETQYF
TGTGCCAGCAGCCCAACTTTGGAGACCCAGTACTTC
>12|NA|TRBV11-2|TRBJ1-2|NA
CASSSAVGGYTF
TGTGCCAGCAGCTCGGCCGTGGGCGGCTACACCTTC
>15|NA|TRBV6-1|TRBJ1-4|NA
CASIEARVGNEKLFF
TGTGCCAGCATCGAAGCTCGGGTAGGGAATGAAAAACTGTTTTTT
>16|NA|TRBV10-3|TRBJ1-3|few
CAISAEGQYSGNTIYF
TGTGCCATCAGTGCCGAAGGACAGTACTCTGGAAACACCATATATTTT
>16|NA|TRBV10-3|TRBJ2-2|NA
CAISFRSGLNTGELFF
TGTGCCATCAGTTTTCGTTCGGGGCTCAACACCGGGGAGCTGTTTTTT
>16|TRBD2|TRBV4-1|TRBJ2-3|few
CASSRRTSGRTDTQYF
TGCGCCAGCAGCCGACGGACTAGCGGGAGGACAGATACGCAGTATTTT
>14|TRBD1|TRBV5-1|TRBJ1-1|NA
CASRPDREITEAFF
TGCGCCAGCAGACCTGACAGGGAAATCACTGAAGCTTTCTTT
>15|TRBD1|TRBV9|TRBJ1-1|NA
CASSVGGTGNTEAFF
TGTGCCAGCAGCGTAGGAGGGACAGGAAACACTGAAGCTTTCTTT
>14|NA|TRBV24-1|TRBJ2-3|NA
CATSGGALADTQYF
TGTGCCACCAGTGGCGGGGCCTTGGCGGATACGCAGTATTTT
>13|NA|TRBV30|TRBJ2-5|few
CAWSGWQGGTQYF
TGTGCCTGGAGTGGATGGCAGGGAGGAACCCAGTACTTC
>13|NA|TRBV6-2/TRBV6-3|TRBJ1-2|NA
CASSRDRIYGYTF
TGTGCCAGCAGCCGCGACAGGATCTATGGCTACACCTTC
>16|NA|TRBV18|TRBJ2-5|NA
CASSPLSTGGQETQYF
TGTGCCAGCTCACCATTATCGACTGGGGGACAAGAGACCCAGTACTTC
>14|NA|TRBV15|TRBJ2-7|NA
CATSREQGTYEQYF
TGTGCCACCAGCAGAGAACAGGGTACCTACGAGCAGTACTTC
>11|NA|TRBV27|TRBJ2-1|few
CASSPGSEQFF
TGTGCCAGCAGTCCAGGAAGTGAGCAGTTCTTC
>15|NA|TRBV11-1|TRBJ2-3|NA
CASSFAAGAADTQYF
TGTGCCAGCAGCTTCGCGGCGGGGGCGGCAGATACGCAGTATTTT
>16|TRBD1|TRBV7-8|TRBJ1-5|NA
CASSLSDNRGNQPQHF
TGTGCCAGCAGCTTATCGGATAACAGGGGAAATCAGCCCCAGCATTTT
>15|TRBD2|TRBV7-9|TRBJ2-7|NA
CASSFLQRGSYEQYF
TGTGCCAGCAGCTTCCTCCAGCGGGGTTCCTACGAGCAGTACTTC
>17|TRBD2|TRBV20-1|TRBJ2-3|few
CSARGASGRPSENTQYF
TGCAGTGCTAGAGGGGCTAGCGGGAGGCCCTCAGAGAATACGCAGTATTTT
>14|NA|TRBV12-3/TRBV12-4|TRBJ2-7|few
CASSYRTGPYEQYF
TGTGCCAGCAGTTATCGAACTGGACCCTACGAGCAGTACTTC
>14|NA|TRBV11-2|TRBJ1-1|many
CASSLGQMNTEAFF
TGTGCCAGCAGCTTAGGACAGATGAACACTGAAGCTTTCTTT
>16|TRBD2|TRBV4-3|TRBJ2-2|once
CASSTQAGGGTGELFF
TGCGCCAGCAGTACCCAAGCGGGGGGGGGCACCGGGGAGCTGTTTTTT
>16|TRBD2|TRBV5-1|TRBJ2-1|NA
CASSLGLAGVYNEQFF
TGCGCCAGCAGCTTGGGGCTAGCGGGCGTCTACAATGAGCAGTTCTTC
>11|NA|TRBV27|TRBJ2-3|many
CASGYGGTQYF
TGTGCCAGTGGTTACGGAGGTACGCAGTATTTT